Listed below are T cell receptor beta chains from one sample, sequenced in a study of shared clonotypes between healthy human individuals. TCRdb's copy holds only in-frame clones and misses some; the assay was immunoSEQ multiplex PCR. The data contain approximately 2,300,000 clones, approximately 90% of them seen just once; the ten biggest clones take up 0.37%. Sequencing was performed on naive CD4+ T cells from PBMCs. These receptors were taken from a young man in good health. Some clones in this sample may be carry-over from other donors' samples. Each CDR3 is given with its conserved first and last residue. Fields, in order: V gene, D gene, J gene, clone size, CDR3 DNA, CDR3 protein. The D gene is left open where the match is weak. Rows may omit the clone size; those that give it use once, few, many or a size class.

>TRBV19|-|TRBJ1-5|-
TGTGCCAGTAGTATAGTCTTTCAGGGAGGGGGTCAGCCCCAGCATTTT
CASSIVFQGGGQPQHF
>TRBV18|TRBD2|TRBJ2-1|-
TGTGCCAGCTCAAGAGGACTAGCGGACTACAATGAGCAGTTCTTC
CASSRGLADYNEQFF
>TRBV4-1|TRBD1|TRBJ1-5|-
TGCGCCAGCAGCCCATTCGGGACAGGGGACAATCAGCCCCAGCATTTT
CASSPFGTGDNQPQHF
>TRBV2|TRBD1|TRBJ1-5|-
TGTGCCAGCAGGGGGGAACAGGGGGCAGGACAGCCCCAGCATTTT
CASRGEQGAGQPQHF
>TRBV18|-|TRBJ2-5|once
TGTGCCAGCTCAGGCACCGGGGGCCAAGAGACCCAGTACTTC
CASSGTGGQETQYF
>TRBV9|TRBD2|TRBJ2-3|-
TGTGCCAGCAGCGTAGGACTAGCGGGAGGAATTGATACGCAGTATTTT
CASSVGLAGGIDTQYF
>TRBV28|TRBD2|TRBJ2-1|-
TGTGCCAGCAGCCCTAGCGGGAGGAGACATGAGCAGTTCTTC
CASSPSGRRHEQFF
>TRBV28|-|TRBJ2-7|-
TGTGCCAGCAGTTCGTCGAACTCCTACGAGCAGTACTTC
CASSSSNSYEQYF
>TRBV7-3|-|TRBJ2-3|-
TGTGCCAGCAGCATGGGGACCGGTACGCAGTATTTT
CASSMGTGTQYF
>TRBV14|-|TRBJ1-5|-
TGTGCCAGCAGCCAGGGGAACCAAAATCAGCCCCAGCATTTT
CASSQGNQNQPQHF
>TRBV18|-|TRBJ2-3|-
TGTGCCAGCTCACCACCAGGAGCGACAGATACGCAGTATTTT
CASSPPGATDTQYF
>TRBV4-1|-|TRBJ2-7|-
TGCGCCAGCAGCCTAAATCTAGTACCAAGGGGGGAGCAGTACTTC
CASSLNLVPRGEQYF
>TRBV7-3|-|TRBJ2-3|-
TGTGCCAGCAGCTCCTCCAGGGACGCCATTAGGCATTTT
CASSSSRDAIRHF
>TRBV7-3|-|TRBJ1-1|-
TGTGCCAGCAGCTTAATCCCCGTCAGGTCCGGTGGCCTAGCTTTCTTT
CASSLIPVRSGGLAFF
>TRBV6-5|TRBD2|TRBJ2-3|once
TGTGCCAGCAGCCCCCCGGGACTAGCGGGGGGGGCGCAGTATTTT
CASSPPGLAGGAQYF
>TRBV7-3|TRBD1|TRBJ2-5|-
TGTGCCAGCAGCCCGGGGACAGAAGAGACCCAGTACTTC
CASSPGTEETQYF
>TRBV28|-|TRBJ1-4|-
TGTGCCAGCAGTGTCGGACAGAGAGAAAAACTGTTTTTT
CASSVGQREKLFF
>TRBV18|-|TRBJ1-1|few
TGTGCCAGCTCACCACAGGGTGGCAACACTGAAGCTTTCTTT
CASSPQGGNTEAFF
>TRBV27|TRBD2|TRBJ2-3|once
TGTGCCAGCAGTGGATCCCCGGGACTAGCGGGGGGGAGTCAGTATTTT
CASSGSPGLAGGSQYF
>TRBV28|-|TRBJ2-7|once
TGTGCCAGCAGTGACGTAGGGTCCTACGAGCAGTACTTC
CASSDVGSYEQYF
>TRBV7-6|TRBD2|TRBJ2-3|-
TGTGCCAGCAGCTTAGAACTACGGGAGGGCAGGGATACGCAGTATTTT
CASSLELREGRDTQYF
>TRBV27|TRBD2|TRBJ2-7|once
TGTGCCAGCATTCGGGAGCGGGAGGGTTCCTACGAGCAGTACTTC
CASIREREGSYEQYF
>TRBV28|-|TRBJ1-2|-
TGTGCCAGCAGTTTCCTGGGACCTAACTATGGCTACACCTTC
CASSFLGPNYGYTF
>TRBV28|TRBD2|TRBJ2-5|-
TGTGCCAGCAGTTTACAGCGGGAGGGCGGGAAGACCCAGTACTTC
CASSLQREGGKTQYF
>TRBV10-1|-|TRBJ2-6|-
TGCGCCAGCAGTAAAGGGAAGCTCGTGGGGTCTGGGGCCAACGTCCTGACTTTC
CASSKGKLVGSGANVLTF
>TRBV2|-|TRBJ1-5|once
TGTGCCAGCAGCGACCCTATTCAGCCCCAGCATTTT
CASSDPIQPQHF
>TRBV2|-|TRBJ1-3|-
TGTGCCAGCACCGAGGGACTCTCTGGAAACACCATATATTTT
CASTEGLSGNTIYF
>TRBV28|TRBD1|TRBJ2-7|few
TGTGCCAGCAGTTTGGGGGGACAGGGGCTCTACGAGCAGTACTTC
CASSLGGQGLYEQYF
>TRBV7-3|-|TRBJ2-1|once
TGTGCCAGCAGCAGGCCGGGCACTAGCACTGAGCAGTTCTTC
CASSRPGTSTEQFF
>TRBV28|-|TRBJ1-1|-
TGTGCCAGCAGGATCCGACACCGCTCAGGGAGCACTGAAGCTTTCTTT
CASRIRHRSGSTEAFF
>TRBV7-3|-|TRBJ2-3|-
TGTGCCAGCAGCTTGATACCATTAGGTACAGATACGCAGTATTTT
CASSLIPLGTDTQYF
>TRBV7-9|TRBD1|TRBJ2-5|-
TGTGCCAGGACCTGGGACAGGGCTATTCAAGAGACCCAGTACTTC
CARTWDRAIQETQYF
>TRBV10-3|TRBD2|TRBJ2-1|-
TGTGCCATCAGTGGTTGGCGGGGGGGCCTGGATGAGCAGTTCTTC
CAISGWRGGLDEQFF
>TRBV27|-|TRBJ2-2|-
TGTGCCAGCAGTTTTGGGCAGGGAAGCACCGGGGAGCTGTTTTTT
CASSFGQGSTGELFF
>TRBV28|-|TRBJ2-5|-
TGTGCCAGCAGCCAGGGGGGAAGCCAAGAGACCCAGTACTTC
CASSQGGSQETQYF
>TRBV9|TRBD1|TRBJ1-2|-
TGTGCCAGCAGCCGGGGACAGGGTAACTATGGCTACACCTTC
CASSRGQGNYGYTF
>TRBV5-1|-|TRBJ1-1|-
TGCGCCAGCAGCTTAGATTCCGACAGACGCACTGAAGCTTTCTTT
CASSLDSDRRTEAFF
>TRBV7-2|TRBD1|TRBJ1-1|-
TGTGCCAGCAGCTTCAACCCAGGGGGTAGTACTGAAGCTTTCTTT
CASSFNPGGSTEAFF
>TRBV18|-|TRBJ1-3|-
TGTGCCAGCTCACCATCCGGGGCCGGAAACACCATATATTTT
CASSPSGAGNTIYF
>TRBV7-9|TRBD2|TRBJ2-7|-
TGTGCCAGCAGCCAGAGCGGGAGTTCTGGGGAGCAGTACTTC
CASSQSGSSGEQYF
>TRBV4-1|TRBD2|TRBJ2-1|-
TGCGCCAGCAGCGCACCTAGCGGGAGTTACAATGAGCAGTTCTTC
CASSAPSGSYNEQFF
>TRBV28|-|TRBJ2-1|-
TGTGCCAGCACGGGCAGAGCAGGAATCTCCTCCTACAATGAGCAGTTCTTC
CASTGRAGISSYNEQFF
>TRBV9|-|TRBJ2-3|-
TGTGCCAGCAGCGTAGACTCCCGGAGCACAGATACGCAGTATTTT
CASSVDSRSTDTQYF
>TRBV7-3|-|TRBJ1-3|-
TGTGCCAGCAGCTCACAGGGTCCTGGGCGAAACACCATATATTTT
CASSSQGPGRNTIYF
>TRBV2|-|TRBJ2-1|-
TGTGCCAGCAGTTACACTACCTCCTACAATGAGCAGTTCTTC
CASSYTTSYNEQFF
>TRBV9|-|TRBJ1-1|-
TGTGCCAGCAGCGTAGTACGGTCCACTGAAGCTTTCTTT
CASSVVRSTEAFF
>TRBV10-3|TRBD1|TRBJ2-1|-
TGTGCCATCAGTGAATCCACAGGGGGACCCTACAATGAGCAGTTCTTC
CAISESTGGPYNEQFF
>TRBV7-2|-|TRBJ1-2|-
TGTGCCAGCAGCTTAACAGGTGGCTATGGCTACACCTTC
CASSLTGGYGYTF
>TRBV11-3|-|TRBJ2-1|-
TGTGCCAGCAGCTTCGGCTCTCCGGGTGAGCAGTTCTTC
CASSFGSPGEQFF
>TRBV6-6|-|TRBJ2-2|-
TGTGCCAGCAGTTACAATATTGGTCCCGGGGAGCTGTTTTTT
CASSYNIGPGELFF
>TRBV13|TRBD1|TRBJ2-4|-
TGTGCCAGCAGCCCTCGGACAGGGGGGAACATTCAGTACTTC
CASSPRTGGNIQYF
>TRBV2|-|TRBJ1-5|-
TGTGCCAGCAGTGGGACAGACAATCAGCCCCAGCATTTT
CASSGTDNQPQHF
>TRBV6-1|-|TRBJ2-2|-
TGTGCCAGCAGTCAAGGCACAGGGTCTTATATTTGGGAGCTGTTTTTT
CASSQGTGSYIWELFF
>TRBV7-4|TRBD2|TRBJ2-7|-
TGTGCCAGCAGCTTAGGGCTGGACAGGCGCCTGGTGGTAGCGGGAGCTTTGTCCTACGAGCAGTACTTC
CASSLGLDRRLVVAGALSYEQYF
>TRBV9|-|TRBJ2-5|-
TGTGCCAGCAGCGCCCTGCTAAGCGGCCGCCTGGGGGAGACCCAGTACTTC
CASSALLSGRLGETQYF
>TRBV5-4|-|TRBJ1-2|-
TGTGCCAGCAACCGAATCCCAAGAGAGGGCTTACGGGACTATGGCTACACCTTC
CASNRIPREGLRDYGYTF
>TRBV28|-|TRBJ1-5|-
TGTGCCAGCGGTAGGGCTCTTAGTCAGCCCCAGCATTTT
CASGRALSQPQHF
>TRBV7-2|TRBD1|TRBJ1-2|few
TGTGCCAGCAGCTTGACAGGGGGTGCTAACTATGGCTACACCTTC
CASSLTGGANYGYTF
>TRBV10-3|TRBD1|TRBJ1-2|-
TGTGCCATCAGTGAACAAGACAGGGGCTATGGCTACACCTTC
CAISEQDRGYGYTF
>TRBV5-1|-|TRBJ1-2|-
TGCGCCAGCAGACTCGGGGGGCTAGAGAGGAATGGCTACACCTTC
CASRLGGLERNGYTF